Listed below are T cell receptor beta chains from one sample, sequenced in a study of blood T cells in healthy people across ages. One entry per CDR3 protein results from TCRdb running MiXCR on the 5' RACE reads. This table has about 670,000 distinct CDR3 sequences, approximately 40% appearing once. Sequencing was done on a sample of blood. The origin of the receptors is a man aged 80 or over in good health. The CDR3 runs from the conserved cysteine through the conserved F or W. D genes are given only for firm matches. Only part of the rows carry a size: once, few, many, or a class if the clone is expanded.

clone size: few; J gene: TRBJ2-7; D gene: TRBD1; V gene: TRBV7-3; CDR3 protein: CASSSTPGQGYEQYF; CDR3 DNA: TGTGCCAGCAGCTCTACTCCGGGACAGGGCTACGAGCAGTACTTC
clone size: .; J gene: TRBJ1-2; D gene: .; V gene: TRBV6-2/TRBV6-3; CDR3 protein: CASSYRSYGYTF; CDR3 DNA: TGTGCCAGCAGTTACCGCTCCTATGGCTACACCTTC
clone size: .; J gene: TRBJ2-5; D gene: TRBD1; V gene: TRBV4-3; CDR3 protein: CASSQDQGTGAGGTQYF; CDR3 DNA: TGCGCCAGCAGCCAAGATCAGGGGACAGGGGCAGGTGGGACCCAGTACTTC
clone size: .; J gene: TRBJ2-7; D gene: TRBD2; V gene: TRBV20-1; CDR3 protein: CSAPQLAAAYNEQYF; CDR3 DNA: TGCAGTGCTCCCCAACTAGCGGCCGCCTACAATGAGCAGTACTTC
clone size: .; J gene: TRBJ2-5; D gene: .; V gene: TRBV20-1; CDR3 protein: CSVKPGRRKETQYF; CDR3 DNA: TGCAGTGTTAAACCGGGACGGAGAAAAGAGACCCAGTACTTC
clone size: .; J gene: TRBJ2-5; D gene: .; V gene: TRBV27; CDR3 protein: CASSFSKNIQETQYF; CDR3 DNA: TGTGCCAGCAGTTTCTCCAAAAATATCCAAGAGACCCAGTACTTC
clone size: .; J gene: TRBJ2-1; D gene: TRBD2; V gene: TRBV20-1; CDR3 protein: CSAPRSGNNPGEQFF; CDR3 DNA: TGCAGTGCTCCACGTAGCGGGAACAATCCTGGTGAGCAGTTCTTC
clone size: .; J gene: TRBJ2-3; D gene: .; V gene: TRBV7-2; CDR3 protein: CASSRLGEEGTQYF; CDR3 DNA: TGTGCCAGCAGCCGGCTCGGGGAAGAAGGAACGCAGTATTTT
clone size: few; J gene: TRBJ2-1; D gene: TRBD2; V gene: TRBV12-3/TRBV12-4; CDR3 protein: CASRLTSGGPNEQFF; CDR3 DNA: TGTGCCAGCAGACTGACTAGCGGAGGCCCCAATGAGCAGTTCTTC
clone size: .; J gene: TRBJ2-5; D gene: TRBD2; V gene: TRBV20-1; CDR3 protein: CSARGGGPQETQYF; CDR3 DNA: TGCAGTGCTAGGGGGGGAGGGCCCCAAGAGACCCAGTACTTC
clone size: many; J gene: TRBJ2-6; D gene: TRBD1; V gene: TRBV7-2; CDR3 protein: CASSLRQGPGANVLTF; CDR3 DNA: TGTGCCAGCAGCTTACGACAGGGCCCTGGGGCCAACGTCCTGACTTTC
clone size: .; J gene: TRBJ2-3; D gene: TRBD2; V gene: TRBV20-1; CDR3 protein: CSALPPRGGPITDTQYF; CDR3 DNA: TGCAGTGCTCTACCGCCCCGGGGGGGCCCAATCACAGATACGCAGTATTTT
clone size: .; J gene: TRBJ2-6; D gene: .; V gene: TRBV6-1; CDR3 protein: CASRNTVRANVLTF; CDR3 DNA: TGTGCCAGCAGAAACACAGTTCGGGCCAACGTCCTGACTTTC
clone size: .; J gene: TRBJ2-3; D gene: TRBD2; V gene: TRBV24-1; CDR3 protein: CATSGIAGRTDTQYF; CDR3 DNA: TGTGCCACCAGTGGGATAGCGGGACGCACAGATACGCAGTATTTT
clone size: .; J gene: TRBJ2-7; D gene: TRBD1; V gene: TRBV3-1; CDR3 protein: CASSQSGLRTGDSYEQYF; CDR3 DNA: TGTGCCAGCAGCCAATCGGGTCTCCGGACAGGCGACTCCTACGAGCAGTACTTC
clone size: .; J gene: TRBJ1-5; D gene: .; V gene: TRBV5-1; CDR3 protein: CASSLGTSTNQPQHF; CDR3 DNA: TGCGCCAGCAGCTTGGGGACAAGTACAAATCAGCCCCAGCATTTT
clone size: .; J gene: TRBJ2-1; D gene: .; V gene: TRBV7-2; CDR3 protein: CASSVGPSQGEQFF; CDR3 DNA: TGTGCCAGCAGCGTAGGTCCTAGCCAGGGTGAGCAGTTCTTC
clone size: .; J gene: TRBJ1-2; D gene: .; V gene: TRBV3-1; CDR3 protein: CASSQEPGASYGYTF; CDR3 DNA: TGTGCCAGCAGCCAAGAACCAGGCGCCTCCTATGGCTACACCTTC
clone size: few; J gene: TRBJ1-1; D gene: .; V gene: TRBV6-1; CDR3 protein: CASSELGGTTEAFF; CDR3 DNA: TGTGCCAGCAGTGAACTGGGGGGCACAACTGAAGCTTTCTTT
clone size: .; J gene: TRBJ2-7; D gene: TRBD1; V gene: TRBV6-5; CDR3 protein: CASSGTQGALNEQYF; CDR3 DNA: TGTGCCAGCAGTGGAACACAGGGGGCATTAAACGAGCAGTACTTC
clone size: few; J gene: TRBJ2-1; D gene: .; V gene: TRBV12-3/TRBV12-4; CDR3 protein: CASSLVETGLGEQFF; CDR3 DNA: TGTGCCAGCAGTTTAGTCGAGACAGGCTTGGGTGAGCAGTTCTTC
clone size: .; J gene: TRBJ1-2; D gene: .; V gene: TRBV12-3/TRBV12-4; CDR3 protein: CASSLGSWGQPQFYGYTF; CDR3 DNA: TGTGCCAGCAGTTTAGGATCTTGGGGTCAGCCCCAATTCTATGGCTACACCTTC
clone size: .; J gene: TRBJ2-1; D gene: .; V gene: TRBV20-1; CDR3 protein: CSARALQRGYNEQFF; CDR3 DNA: TGCAGTGCTAGAGCTCTGCAGAGGGGCTACAATGAGCAGTTCTTC
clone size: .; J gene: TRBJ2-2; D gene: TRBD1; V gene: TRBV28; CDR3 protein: CASRWTGTNTGELFF; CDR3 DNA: TGTGCCAGCAGGTGGACAGGGACGAACACCGGGGAGCTGTTTTTT
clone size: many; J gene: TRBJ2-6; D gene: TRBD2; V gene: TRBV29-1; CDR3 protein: CSFRGGATGANVLTF; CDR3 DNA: TGCAGCTTCCGGGGAGGGGCGACTGGGGCCAACGTCCTGACTTTC